Reported below is one T cell receptor beta chain. Sequencing used immunoSEQ multiplex PCR; TCRdb keeps in-frame clones, though not all of them. The sample yields about 190,000 clones, about 77% seen once. The sample is drawn from a study of blood T cell repertoires in COVID-19. Study-wide context: Collection of acute and convalescent COVID-19 samples took place in the United States, Italy and Spain. The analysed material was cDNA or gDNA that came from T cells, B-cell-depleted T cells, or PBMCs.

Trimming stripped 0 bases from V and 0 bases from J, with 11 bases between. CDR1 and CDR2 from the germline V gene are MNHEY and SVGAGI. The CDR3 consists of 16 residues. The V call is TRBV6-5, the J call TRBJ1-2; D is uncertain. Sequencing was carried out using peripheral blood. The TCR originated in an elderly woman with active or convalescent COVID-19. CDR3 in DNA: TGTGCCAGCAGTTACTCACTAGGGTTGACTAACTATGGCTACACCTTC. The encoded protein is CASSYSLGLTNYGYTF.